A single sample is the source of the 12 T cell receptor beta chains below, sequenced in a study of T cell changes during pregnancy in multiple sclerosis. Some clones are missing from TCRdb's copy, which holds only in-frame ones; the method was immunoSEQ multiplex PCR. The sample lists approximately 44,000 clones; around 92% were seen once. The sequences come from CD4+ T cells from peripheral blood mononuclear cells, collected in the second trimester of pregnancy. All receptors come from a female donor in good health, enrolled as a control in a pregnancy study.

This CDR3 reads CASSYGLIPGLNEQFF. For the CDR3, the DNA is TGTGCCAGCAGTTACGGACTCATCCCAGGTCTCAATGAGCAGTTCTTC. The J gene is TRBJ2-1, the V gene TRBV6-6; a weak D match, TRBD2 (5 bases). CDR3 length: 16 residues. Germline V gene sequence: CDR1 MNHNY, CDR2 SVGAGI (reference sequence). The V end was cut by 2 bases, the J end by 6 bases, with 17 bases between.

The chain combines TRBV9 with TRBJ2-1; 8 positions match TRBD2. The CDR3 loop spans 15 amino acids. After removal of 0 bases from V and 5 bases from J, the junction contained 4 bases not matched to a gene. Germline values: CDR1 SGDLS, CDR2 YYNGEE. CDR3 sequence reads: CASSVGLAKHNEQFF. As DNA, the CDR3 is TGTGCCAGCAGCGTAGGACTAGCGAAACACAATGAGCAGTTCTTC.

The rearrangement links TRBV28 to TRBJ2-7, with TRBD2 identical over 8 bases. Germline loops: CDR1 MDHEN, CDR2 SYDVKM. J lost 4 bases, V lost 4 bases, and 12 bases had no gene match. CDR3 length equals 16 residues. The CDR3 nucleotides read TGTGCCAGCAGTTCTCCGGGGGGGGCTGGGGGGTACGAGCAGTACTTC. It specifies CASSSPGGAGGYEQYF.

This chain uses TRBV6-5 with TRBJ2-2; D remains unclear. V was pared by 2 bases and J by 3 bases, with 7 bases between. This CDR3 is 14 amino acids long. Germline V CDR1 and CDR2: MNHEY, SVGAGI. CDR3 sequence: CASSYLPDTGELFF. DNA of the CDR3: TGTGCCAGCAGTTACCTTCCTGACACCGGGGAGCTGTTTTTT.

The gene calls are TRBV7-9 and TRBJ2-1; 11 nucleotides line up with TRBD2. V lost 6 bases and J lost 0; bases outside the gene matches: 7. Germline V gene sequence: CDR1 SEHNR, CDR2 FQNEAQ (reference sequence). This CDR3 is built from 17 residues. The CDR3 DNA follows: TGTGCCAGCAGAGAGGGACTAGCGGAGACCTCCTACAATGAGCAGTTCTTC. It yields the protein CASREGLAETSYNEQFF.

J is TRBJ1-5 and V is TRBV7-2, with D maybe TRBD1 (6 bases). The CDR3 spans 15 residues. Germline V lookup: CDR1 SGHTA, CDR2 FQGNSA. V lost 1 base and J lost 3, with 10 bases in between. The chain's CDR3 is CASSLGNRVNQPQHF. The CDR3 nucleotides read TGTGCCAGCAGCTTAGGGAACAGGGTCAATCAGCCCCAGCATTTT.

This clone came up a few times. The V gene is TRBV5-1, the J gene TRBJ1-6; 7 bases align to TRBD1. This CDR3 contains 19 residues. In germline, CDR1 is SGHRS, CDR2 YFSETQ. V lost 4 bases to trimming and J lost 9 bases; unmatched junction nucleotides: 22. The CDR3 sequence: CASSPSPTATGLFTSPLHF. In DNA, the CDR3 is TGCGCCAGCAGCCCCTCCCCGACGGCGACAGGGTTATTTACTTCACCCCTCCACTTT.

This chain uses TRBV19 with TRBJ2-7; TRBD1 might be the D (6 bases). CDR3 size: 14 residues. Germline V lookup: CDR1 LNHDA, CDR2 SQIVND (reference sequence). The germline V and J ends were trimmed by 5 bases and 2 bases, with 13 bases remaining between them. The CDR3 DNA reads TGTGCCAGTAGTCTCACAGGGATCGCCTACGAGCAGTACTTC. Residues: CASSLTGIAYEQYF. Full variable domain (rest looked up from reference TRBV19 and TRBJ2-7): DGGITQSPKYLFRKEGQNVTLSCEQNLNHDAMYWYRQDPGQGLRLIYYSQIVNDFQKGDIAEGYSVSREKKESFPLTVTSAQKNPTAFYLCASSLTGIAYEQYFGPGTRLTVT.

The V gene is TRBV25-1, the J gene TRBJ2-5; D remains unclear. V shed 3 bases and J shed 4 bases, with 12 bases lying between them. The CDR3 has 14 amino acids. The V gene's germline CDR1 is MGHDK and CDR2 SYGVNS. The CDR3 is CASSDHKSGETQYF. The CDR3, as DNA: TGTGCCAGCAGTGACCATAAGTCGGGAGAGACCCAGTACTTC.

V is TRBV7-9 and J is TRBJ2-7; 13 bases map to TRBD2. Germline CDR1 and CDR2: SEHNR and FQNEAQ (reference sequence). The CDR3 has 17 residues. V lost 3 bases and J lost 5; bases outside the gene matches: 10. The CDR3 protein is CASSFGTSGAGRNEQYF. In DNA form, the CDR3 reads TGTGCCAGCAGCTTCGGGACTAGCGGGGCCGGTCGGAACGAGCAGTACTTC.

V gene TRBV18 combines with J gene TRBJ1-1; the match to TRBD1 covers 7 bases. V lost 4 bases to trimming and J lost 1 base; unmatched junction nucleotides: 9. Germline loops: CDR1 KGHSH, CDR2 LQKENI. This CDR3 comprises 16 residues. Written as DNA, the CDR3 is TGTGCCAGCTCACATTCTCCGCCAGGGGGGAACACTGAAGCTTTCTTT. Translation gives CASSHSPPGGNTEAFF. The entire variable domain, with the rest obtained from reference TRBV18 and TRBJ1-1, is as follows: NAGVMQNPRHLVRRRGQEARLRCSPMKGHSHVYWYRQLPEEGLKFMVYLQKENIIDESGMPKERFSAEFPKEGPSILRIQQVVRGDSAAYFCASSHSPPGGNTEAFFGQGTRLTVV.

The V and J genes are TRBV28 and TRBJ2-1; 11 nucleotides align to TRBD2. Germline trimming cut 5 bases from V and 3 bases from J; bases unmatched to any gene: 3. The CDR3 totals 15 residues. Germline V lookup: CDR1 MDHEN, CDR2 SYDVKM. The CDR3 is CASSRTSGSYNEQFF. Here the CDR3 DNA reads TGTGCCAGCAGTCGTACTAGCGGGAGCTACAATGAGCAGTTCTTC. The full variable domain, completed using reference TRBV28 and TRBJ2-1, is DVKVTQSSRYLVKRTGEKVFLECVQDMDHENMFWYRQDPGLGLRLIYFSYDVKMKEKGDIPEGYSVSREKKERFSLILESASTNQTSMYLCASSRTSGSYNEQFFGPGTRLTVL.